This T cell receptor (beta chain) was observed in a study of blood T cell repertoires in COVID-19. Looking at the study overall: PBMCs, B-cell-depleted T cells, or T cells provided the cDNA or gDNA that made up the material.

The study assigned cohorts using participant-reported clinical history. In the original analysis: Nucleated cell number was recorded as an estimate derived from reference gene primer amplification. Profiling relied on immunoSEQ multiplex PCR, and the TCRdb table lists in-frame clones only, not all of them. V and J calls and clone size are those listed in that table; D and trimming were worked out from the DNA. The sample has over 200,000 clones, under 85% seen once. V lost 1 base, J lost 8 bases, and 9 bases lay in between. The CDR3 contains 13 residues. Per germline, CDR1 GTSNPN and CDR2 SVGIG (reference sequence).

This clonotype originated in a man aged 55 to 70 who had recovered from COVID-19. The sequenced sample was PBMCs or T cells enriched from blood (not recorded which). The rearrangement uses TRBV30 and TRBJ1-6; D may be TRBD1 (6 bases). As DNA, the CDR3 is TGTGCCTGGAGTGACAGGGCGGATTCACCCCTCCACTTT. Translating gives CAWSDRADSPLHF.